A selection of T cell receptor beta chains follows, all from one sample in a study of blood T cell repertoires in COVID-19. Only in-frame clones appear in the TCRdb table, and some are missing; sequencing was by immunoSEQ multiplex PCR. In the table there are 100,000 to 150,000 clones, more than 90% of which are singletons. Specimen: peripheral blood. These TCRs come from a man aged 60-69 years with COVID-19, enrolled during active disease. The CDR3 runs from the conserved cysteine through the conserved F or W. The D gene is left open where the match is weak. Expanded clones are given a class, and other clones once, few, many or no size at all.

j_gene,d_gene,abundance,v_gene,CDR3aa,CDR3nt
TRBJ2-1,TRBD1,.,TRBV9,CASSGRQGDNNEQFF,TGTGCCAGCAGCGGAAGACAGGGGGATAACAATGAGCAGTTCTTC
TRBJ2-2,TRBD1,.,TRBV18,CASSPWDSPTGELFF,TGTGCCAGCTCACCTTGGGACAGCCCGACCGGGGAGCTGTTTTTT
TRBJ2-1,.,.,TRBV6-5,CASSFTPSSYNEQFF,TGTGCCAGCAGCTTCACTCCGAGCTCCTACAATGAGCAGTTCTTC
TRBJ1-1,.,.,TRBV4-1,CASSQVWPGGKAFF,TGCGCCAGCAGCCAAGTATGGCCCGGGGGGAAGGCTTTCTTT
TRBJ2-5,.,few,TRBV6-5,CASSYSRGSVETQYF,TGTGCCAGCAGTTACTCTAGGGGTTCGGTCGAGACCCAGTACTTC
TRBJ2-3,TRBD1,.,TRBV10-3,CAISEFAQPGQGTYF,TGTGCCATCAGTGAGTTCGCGCAACCGGGACAGGGCACGTATTTT
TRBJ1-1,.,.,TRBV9,CASSAQGGEAFF,TGTGCCAGCAGCGCCCAGGGAGGGGAAGCTTTCTTT
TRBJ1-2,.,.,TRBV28,CASSSGASYGYTF,TGTGCCAGCAGTTCAGGGGCGAGCTATGGCTACACCTTC
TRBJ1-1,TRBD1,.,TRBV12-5,CASGPDRATEAFF,TGTGCTAGTGGCCCCGACAGGGCCACTGAAGCTTTCTTT
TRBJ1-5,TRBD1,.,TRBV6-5,CASRGQGGQPQHF,TGTGCCAGCAGAGGACAGGGAGGTCAGCCCCAGCATTTT
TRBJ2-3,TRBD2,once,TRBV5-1,CASSLSLVAGTLGDTQYF,TGCGCCAGCAGCTTGAGTCTCGTAGCGGGAACTTTGGGAGATACGCAGTATTTT
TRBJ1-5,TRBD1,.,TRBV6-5,CASRPRDSRNQPQHF,TGTGCCAGCAGACCCCGGGACAGCCGGAATCAGCCCCAGCATTTT
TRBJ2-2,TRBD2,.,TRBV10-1,CASSEWASGNTGELFF,TGCGCCAGCAGTGAGTGGGCTAGCGGGAACACCGGGGAGCTGTTTTTT
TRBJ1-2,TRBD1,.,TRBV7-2,CASSPRDRAYGYTF,TGTGCCAGCAGCCCCCGGGACAGGGCCTATGGCTACACCTTC
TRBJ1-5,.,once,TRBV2,CASSEYSHQPQHF,TGTGCCAGCAGTGAATACAGTCATCAGCCCCAGCATTTT
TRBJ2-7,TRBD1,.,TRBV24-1,CATSARGQGAGEQYF,TGTGCCACCAGTGCCAGGGGCCAGGGGGCGGGCGAGCAGTACTTC
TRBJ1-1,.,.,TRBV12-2,CASRSRQGYGTEAFF,TGTGCAAGTCGCTCCCGACAGGGGTACGGCACTGAAGCTTTCTTT
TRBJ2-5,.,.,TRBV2,CASSFDSPPETQYF,TGTGCCAGCAGCTTCGACTCCCCTCCAGAGACCCAGTACTTC
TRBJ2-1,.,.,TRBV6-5,CASSPSHFPYEQFF,TGTGCCAGCAGTCCAAGCCACTTCCCGTATGAGCAGTTCTTC
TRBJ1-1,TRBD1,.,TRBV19,CASRTYRDRGFHTEAFF,TGTGCCAGTAGAACGTACCGGGACAGGGGGTTTCATACTGAAGCTTTCTTT
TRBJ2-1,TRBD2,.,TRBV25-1,CASSKTTSGRPDEQFF,TGTGCCAGCAGTAAAACGACTAGCGGGCGACCCGATGAGCAGTTCTTC
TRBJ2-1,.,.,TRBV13,CASSNNRVRKFF,TGTGCCAGCAGTAACAACAGGGTGAGGAAGTTCTTC
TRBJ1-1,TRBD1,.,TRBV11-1,CASRAGQYTEAFF,TGTGCCAGCAGGGCGGGACAGTACACTGAAGCTTTCTTT
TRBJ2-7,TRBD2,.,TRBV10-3,CAISEPLGLAGSTYEQYF,TGTGCCATCAGTGAACCATTGGGACTAGCGGGATCCACCTACGAGCAGTACTTC
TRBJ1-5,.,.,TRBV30,CAWSPPGYSNQPQHF,TGTGCCTGGAGTCCTCCGGGGTACAGCAATCAGCCCCAGCATTTT
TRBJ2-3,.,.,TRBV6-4,CASSRGGSDTQYF,TGTGCCAGCAGCCGAGGGGGATCAGATACGCAGTATTTT
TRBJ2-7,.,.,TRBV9,CASSPRTDASFEQYF,TGTGCCAGCAGCCCTCGGACAGACGCGTCCTTCGAGCAGTACTTC
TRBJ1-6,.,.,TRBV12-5,CASAVGGADNSPLHF,TGTGCTAGTGCCGTGGGGGGGGCTGACAATTCACCCCTCCACTTT
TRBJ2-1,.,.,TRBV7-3,CASSPNRGDGYNEQFF,TGTGCCAGCAGCCCCAACCGGGGAGACGGGTACAATGAGCAGTTCTTC
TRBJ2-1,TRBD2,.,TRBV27,CATRRGGSRSYNEQFF,TGTGCCACCCGGAGGGGCGGGAGTAGGTCCTACAATGAGCAGTTCTTC
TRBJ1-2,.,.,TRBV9,CASSELGRREGYTF,TGTGCCAGCAGCGAACTCGGCCGGAGGGAAGGCTACACCTTC
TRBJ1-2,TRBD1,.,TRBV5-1,CASSSDRGRGYTF,TGCGCCAGCAGCTCGGACAGGGGAAGAGGCTACACCTTC
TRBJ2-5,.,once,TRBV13,CASSLGLSQETQYF,TGTGCCAGCAGCTTAGGACTATCCCAAGAGACCCAGTACTTC
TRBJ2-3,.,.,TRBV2,CARRPGLSTDTQYF,TGTGCCAGGAGACCGGGACTTAGCACAGATACGCAGTATTTT
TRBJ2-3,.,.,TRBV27,CASSPSGADTQYF,TGTGCCAGCAGTCCCTCAGGGGCAGATACGCAGTATTTT
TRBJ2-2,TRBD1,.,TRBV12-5,CASGLTGTGGTGELFF,TGTGCTAGTGGTTTAACCGGGACAGGGGGGACCGGGGAGCTGTTTTTT
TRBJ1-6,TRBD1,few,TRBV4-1,CASSHLTTGGDNSPLHF,TGCGCCAGCAGCCACCTAACGACAGGGGGCGATAATTCACCCCTCCACTTT
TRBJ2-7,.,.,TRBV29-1,CSVEIEGVGYEQYF,TGCAGCGTTGAGATTGAGGGAGTGGGCTACGAGCAGTACTTC
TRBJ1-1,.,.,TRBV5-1,CASKSREGVVNTEAFF,TGCGCCAGCAAGTCCCGGGAGGGGGTAGTGAACACTGAAGCTTTCTTT
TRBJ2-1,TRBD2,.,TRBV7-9,CASSLTGTRDYNEQFF,TGTGCCAGCAGCTTAACCGGGACTAGGGATTACAATGAGCAGTTCTTC
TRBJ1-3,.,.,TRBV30,CAWRDWSRSGNTIYF,TGTGCCTGGAGGGATTGGAGTAGGTCTGGAAACACCATATATTTT
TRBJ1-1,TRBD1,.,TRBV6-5,CASSLTGIGHTEAFF,TGTGCCAGCAGTTTGACAGGGATTGGTCACACTGAAGCTTTCTTT
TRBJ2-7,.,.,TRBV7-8,CASRQGPAAGAGAHTYEQYF,TGTGCCAGCAGACAAGGGCCAGCGGCAGGGGCAGGGGCCCACACCTACGAGCAGTACTTC
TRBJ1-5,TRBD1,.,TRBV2,CASMMDRGSNQPQHF,TGTGCCAGCATGATGGACAGGGGTAGCAATCAGCCCCAGCATTTT
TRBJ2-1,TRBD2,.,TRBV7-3,CASSKTGTSGYNEQFF,TGTGCCAGCAGCAAGACAGGGACTAGCGGGTACAATGAGCAGTTCTTC
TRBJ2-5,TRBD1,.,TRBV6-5,CASAWTGKETQYF,TGTGCCAGCGCGTGGACAGGGAAAGAGACCCAGTACTTC